This T cell receptor (beta chain) is from a study of blood T cell repertoires in COVID-19 (dated by TCRdb to the early 2020s). Context from the whole study: The collaborator samples originated in the United States, Italy and Spain and spanned the acute and convalescent phases of COVID-19. Where HLA class I and class II types were available, the types were taken from metadata supplied by the sample provider, not from assay-based typing. A de-identified subject ID, COVID-19 status, age in years and sex were almost always included in the sample metadata. Subjects who had been exposed to COVID-19, were actively infected with it, or had recovered from it provided the deeply sampled blood TCRbeta repertoires that made up the dataset. Samples were obtained from the ongoing ImmuneRACE study (first 160 participants) and from 1,254 subjects provided by 6 global collaborators. The prospective study material was composed of cDNA or gDNA derived from T cells, B-cell-depleted T cells, or PBMCs. The repertoires were released in a freely available public database meant as a resource for research on the immune response to SARS-CoV-2.

With respect to this clone: Its binding antigen is unknown. No much larger clone is present one base from it, and per-base qualities are unavailable.

The germline V gene encodes CDR1 SNHLY and CDR2 FYNNEI. Cut back by 7 bases and 2 bases, the V and J ends lie 14 bases apart. The CDR3 runs 14 amino acids, cysteine and phenylalanine included. Left in the record is the CDR3 DNA by itself, 42 bases read in frame from the first base. The immunoSEQ Assay, a bias-controlled multiplex PCR, was used to amplify TCRbeta CDR3 regions from genomic DNA. Concerning the study's data processing: Within the assay, amplification of reference gene primers was used to estimate how many nucleated cells each sample contained. To quantify the absolute abundance of each unique TCRbeta CDR3 rearrangement, sequence reads were collapsed and filtered. Productive Simpson clonality was computed per sample as the square root of Simpson's diversity index over productive rearrangements. Entries here come from immuneACCESS through TCRdb and include only in-frame sequences with V and J called. Some clones fail to appear in such tables; in the studies checked, an unresolved V gene covers under half of the shortfall, and the cause of the remainder is unknown. That table is the source of V, J and clone size, and D and trimming were worked out from the DNA. The sample includes some 350,000 clones, with around 87% observed a single time. The ten largest clones take up 2.5% to 3.5% of the sample.

General findings and caveats noted by the study authors: The amount of clinical and demographic metadata varied by source and participant and was provided uncurated.

Collaborating institutions collected whole blood in K2EDTA tubes following their own protocols. For TCRbeta analysis, collaborators shipped samples as frozen whole blood, isolated PBMCs, or DNA extracted from either of those sample types. Here the chain combines TRBV2 and TRBJ1-2, with the D gene call left open. Specimen: peripheral blood. This clonotype originated in a human donor in a cohort sampled during active COVID-19. The nucleotide sequence reads TGTGCCAGCACGAGGTCCGGGGTAAACTATGGCTACACCTTC. This sequence encodes CASTRSGVNYGYTF.